The T cell receptor (beta chain) described here comes from a study of radiotherapy plus CTLA-4 blockade in lung cancer. For the study at large: With 25% to 35% of patients having disease control, objective responses were seen in roughly 18%.

This clone occurred a few times. Its antigen is not known. V dropped 1 base and J dropped 4 bases, with 19 bases sitting between them. This CDR3 region has 17 residues. Germline V gene lookup returns CDR1 SGHDN and CDR2 FVKESK. Receiving focal radiation plus CTLA-4 blockade with ipilimumab were patients who had chemo-refractory metastatic non-small-cell lung cancer. Study results and caveats: Clones derived from tumor TCRs expanded in blood after radiotherapy plus ipilimumab.

The data were produced by immunoSEQ multiplex PCR, yet TCRdb's version contains in-frame clones alone and is incomplete. The sample gives 100,000 to 150,000 clones, about nine tenths of which show up once; 6.9% is in the top ten. V gene TRBV14 combines with J gene TRBJ1-2; D is perhaps TRBD1 (6 bases). The sequences come from peripheral blood, collected from a patient treated with radiotherapy plus ipilimumab. The sequence was collected from a human donor with non-small cell lung cancer that progressed on radiotherapy plus ipilimumab. The CDR3: CASSQGPTGPHFYGYTF. In DNA, the CDR3 is TGTGCCAGCAGCCAAGGGCCTACAGGGCCGCACTTCTATGGCTACACCTTC.